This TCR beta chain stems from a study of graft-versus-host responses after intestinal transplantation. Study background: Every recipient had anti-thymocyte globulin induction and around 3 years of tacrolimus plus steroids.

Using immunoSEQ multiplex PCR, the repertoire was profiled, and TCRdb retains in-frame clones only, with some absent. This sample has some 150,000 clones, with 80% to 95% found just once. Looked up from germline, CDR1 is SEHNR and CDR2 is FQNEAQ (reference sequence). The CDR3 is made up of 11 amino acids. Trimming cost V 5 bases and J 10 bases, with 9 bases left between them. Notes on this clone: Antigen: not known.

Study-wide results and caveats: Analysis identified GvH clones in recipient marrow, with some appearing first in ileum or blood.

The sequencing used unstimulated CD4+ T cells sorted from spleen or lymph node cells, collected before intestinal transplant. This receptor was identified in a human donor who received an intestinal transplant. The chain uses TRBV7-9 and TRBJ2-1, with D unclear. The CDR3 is CASSQAVEQFF. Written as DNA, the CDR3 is TGTGCCAGCAGCCAGGCCGTGGAGCAGTTCTTC.